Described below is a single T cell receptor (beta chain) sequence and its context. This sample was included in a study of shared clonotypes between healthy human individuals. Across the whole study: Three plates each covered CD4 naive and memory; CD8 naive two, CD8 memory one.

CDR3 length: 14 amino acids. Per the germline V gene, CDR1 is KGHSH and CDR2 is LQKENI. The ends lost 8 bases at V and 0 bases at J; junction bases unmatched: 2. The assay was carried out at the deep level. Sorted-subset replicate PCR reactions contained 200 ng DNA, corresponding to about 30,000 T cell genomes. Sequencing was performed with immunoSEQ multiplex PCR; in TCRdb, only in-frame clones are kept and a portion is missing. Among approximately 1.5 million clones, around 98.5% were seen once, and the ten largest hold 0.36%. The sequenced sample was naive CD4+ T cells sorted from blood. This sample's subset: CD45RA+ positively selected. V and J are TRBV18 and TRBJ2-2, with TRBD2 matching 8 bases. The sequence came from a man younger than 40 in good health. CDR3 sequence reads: CASTGLANTGELFF. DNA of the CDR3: TGTGCCAGCACGGGACTAGCGAACACCGGGGAGCTGTTTTTT.